A single sample is the source of the 26 T cell receptor beta chains below, sequenced in a study of T cells in localized non-small cell lung cancer. TCRdb keeps only in-frame clones here, not all; method: immunoSEQ multiplex PCR. This table holds 52,000 or so clones, roughly 88% found once. Sequenced material: peripheral blood, taken before any cancer treatment. These receptors came from a male donor older than 55 with stage III squamous cell lung carcinoma.

The chain employs TRBV18 and TRBJ2-5; D possibly corresponds to TRBD1 (6 bases). Germline CDR1 and CDR2: KGHSH and LQKENI. The CDR3 loop spans 15 amino acids. The V end lost 0 bases, the J end lost 4 bases, and 12 bases lay between the germline ends. This chain's CDR3 is CASSPPTGFRETQYF. For the CDR3, the DNA is TGTGCCAGCTCACCACCGACAGGTTTTCGAGAGACCCAGTACTTC.

This chain links TRBV5-1 with TRBJ2-5; 9 bases line up with TRBD2. The CDR3 has 15 amino acids. Losses at the gene ends were 4 bases for V and 2 bases for J; bases not matched to a gene: 6. Germline assignment: CDR1 SGHRS and CDR2 YFSETQ. CDR3 sequence (DNA): TGCGCCAGCAGCATTAGCGGGGGCCCGCAAGAGACCCAGTACTTC. This gives the protein CASSISGGPQETQYF.

The chain joins TRBV5-1 to TRBJ2-1; D assignment may be TRBD1 or TRBD2 (7 bases each). The germline V gene encodes CDR1 SGHRS and CDR2 YFSETQ. V was trimmed by 0 bases and J by 8 bases, leaving 12 bases between them. There are 14 residues in the CDR3. The CDR3 bases are TGCGCCAGCAGCTTGGGACAGGGAGGGGATGAGCAGTTCTTC. It specifies CASSLGQGGDEQFF.

The chain joins TRBV19 to TRBJ2-5, with D possibly being TRBD1 or TRBD2 (6 bases each). Per the germline V gene, CDR1 is LNHDA and CDR2 is SQIVND (reference sequence). The CDR3 has 15 amino acids. Trimming pared 7 bases from V and 1 base from J, leaving 16 bases between. CDR3 in DNA: TGTGCCAGTACAAAGAGGGGGAGGCCCCAAGAGACCCAGTACTTC. It yields the protein CASTKRGRPQETQYF.

The chain is built from TRBV10-3 and TRBJ1-4; no clear D gene. CDR3 length equals 15 residues. V shed 0 bases and J shed 8 bases, with 13 bases lying between them. CDR1 ENHRY and CDR2 SYGVKD come from the germline V gene. The chain's CDR3 is CAISESNGFWEKLFF. The DNA of the CDR3 is TGTGCCATCAGTGAGTCTAACGGGTTCTGGGAAAAACTGTTTTTT.

This clone showed up just a few times. The chain is built from TRBV4-2 and TRBJ1-4; D is ambiguous. Germline CDR1 LGHNA, CDR2 YNFKEQ. The CDR3 contains 15 residues. V shed 0 bases and J shed 0 bases, with 5 bases lying between them. The CDR3 loop is CASSQDSATNEKLFF. As DNA, the CDR3 is TGTGCCAGCAGCCAAGACAGCGCAACTAATGAAAAACTGTTTTTT.

V gene TRBV7-8 combines with J gene TRBJ2-5; D unresolved. This CDR3 has 15 amino acids. CDR1 is SGHVS, CDR2 FQNEAQ, per germline. V shed 1 base and J shed 4 bases, with 13 bases lying between them. DNA for the CDR3: TGTGCCAGCAGCTTAGGGCCTGGTTTCGGAGAGACCCAGTACTTC. Translation gives CASSLGPGFGETQYF.

The rearrangement links TRBV7-2 to TRBJ1-4, with TRBD1 as a possible D gene (5 bases). The V end was cut by 5 bases, the J end by 4 bases, with 17 bases between. The CDR3 sequence is 16 residues long. Germline V lookup: CDR1 SGHTA, CDR2 FQGNSA. CDR3 bases: TGTGCCAGCAGCCCCCTAGGAAGGGGCTTTAATGAAAAACTGTTTTTT. It encodes CASSPLGRGFNEKLFF.

This chain uses TRBV7-9 with TRBJ2-5, with 8 bases identical to TRBD1. V shed 5 bases and J 2 bases; nucleotides not matched to a gene: 4. CDR1 and CDR2 (germline): SEHNR, FQNEAQ (reference sequence). This CDR3 has 14 residues. CDR3 sequence reads: CASSVRDRQETQYF. The CDR3 bases are TGTGCCAGCAGCGTCCGGGACAGGCAAGAGACCCAGTACTTC.

The CDR3 is CASSIRQTNTGELFF. Here the CDR3 DNA reads TGTGCCAGTAGTATAAGACAGACGAACACCGGGGAGCTGTTTTTT. This chain connects TRBV19 to TRBJ2-2; perhaps TRBD1 as D (5 bases). CDR3 length equals 15 residues. In germline, CDR1 is LNHDA, CDR2 SQIVND (reference sequence). With 2 bases removed from V and 0 bases from J, the gap between germline ends came to 7 bases.

The rearrangement uses TRBV2 and TRBJ2-5, with D possibly called TRBD1 or TRBD2 (5 bases each). The germline V gene has CDR1 SNHLY and CDR2 FYNNEI. Trimming pared 0 bases from V and 5 bases from J, leaving 10 bases between. The CDR3 is 14 residues long. CDR3 sequence reads: CASSEARGRETQYF. CDR3 sequence (DNA): TGTGCCAGCAGTGAAGCGAGGGGTCGGGAGACCCAGTACTTC.

The V and J genes are TRBV7-8 and TRBJ2-2; D tentatively fits TRBD1 or TRBD2 (5 bases each). This CDR3 has 14 amino acids. CDR1 is SGHVS and CDR2 is FQNEAQ in the germline V gene. Trimming took 3 bases from V and 5 from J, leaving 10 bases between them. The CDR3 is CASSLGGGTGELFF. The CDR3 coding sequence is TGTGCCAGCAGCTTGGGTGGGGGTACCGGGGAGCTGTTTTTT.

This sequence joins TRBV10-3 and TRBJ2-2; 9 nucleotides line up with TRBD1. Germline assignment: CDR1 ENHRY and CDR2 SYGVKD. There are 14 residues in the CDR3. Losses at the gene ends were 5 bases for V and 3 bases for J; bases not matched to a gene: 1. The CDR3 sequence: CAISWDRDTGELFF. In nucleotides, the CDR3 is TGTGCCATCAGTTGGGACAGGGACACCGGGGAGCTGTTTTTT.

This rearrangement joins TRBV7-8 to TRBJ2-7; D is possibly TRBD1 (7 bases). Per germline, CDR1 SGHVS and CDR2 FQNEAQ. This CDR3 has 16 residues. Trimming removed 2 bases at V and 2 bases at J, with 16 bases between. This CDR3 is CASSLRNRGGTYEQYF. The CDR3 DNA is TGTGCCAGCAGCTTACGCAACAGGGGAGGAACCTACGAGCAGTACTTC.

The rearrangement joins TRBV19 to TRBJ2-7, with 8 bases that match TRBD2. The CDR3 runs to 14 residues. Germline-derived CDR1 and CDR2 are LNHDA and SQIVND (reference sequence). After removal of 1 base from V and 4 bases from J, the junction contained 3 bases not matched to a gene. CDR3 protein: CASSIGGRRYEQYF. CDR3 in DNA: TGTGCCAGTAGTATAGGCGGGAGGAGGTACGAGCAGTACTTC.

The chain recombines TRBV7-2 with TRBJ2-2; unclear D gene. This CDR3 region has 13 residues. The germline CDR1 and CDR2 sequences are SGHTA and FQGNSA. Trimming left V 5 bases short and J 2 bases short, with 6 bases between. The DNA of the CDR3 is TGTGCCAGCAGCGTTGGTAACACCGGGGAGCTGTTTTTT. It yields the protein CASSVGNTGELFF.

The chain uses TRBV7-2 and TRBJ1-2; D uncertain. The length of the CDR3 is 15 residues. Germline V gene lookup returns CDR1 SGHTA and CDR2 FQGNSA. Trimming removed 1 base at V and 5 bases at J, with 14 bases between. The CDR3 sequence: CASSLVFGDSYGYTF. In DNA, the CDR3 is TGTGCCAGCAGCTTAGTGTTCGGAGATTCATATGGCTACACCTTC.

The V call is TRBV19, the J call TRBJ1-2; D may be TRBD1 (5 bases). The CDR3 extends over 16 amino acids. Germline CDR1 is LNHDA and CDR2 is SQIVND (reference sequence). V lost 5 bases and J lost 1, with 17 bases in between. CDR3 sequence: CASSDDPGRSNYGYTF. Written as DNA, the CDR3 is TGTGCCAGTAGTGATGACCCGGGACGGAGTAACTATGGCTACACCTTC. Supplemented by reference TRBV19 and TRBJ1-2, the full variable domain reads DGGITQSPKYLFRKEGQNVTLSCEQNLNHDAMYWYRQDPGQGLRLIYYSQIVNDFQKGDIAEGYSVSREKKESFPLTVTSAQKNPTAFYLCASSDDPGRSNYGYTFGSGTRLTVV.

This rearrangement joins TRBV9 to TRBJ2-3; D might be TRBD2 (6 bases). Trimming pared 0 bases from V and 0 bases from J, leaving 8 bases between. CDR3 length: 15 amino acids. In germline, CDR1 is SGDLS, CDR2 YYNGEE. The CDR3 coding sequence is TGTGCCAGCAGCGTAGACGGGACTAGCACAGATACGCAGTATTTT. Translating it yields CASSVDGTSTDTQYF.

CDR3 region: CASSPEGMLPYGYTF. CDR3 DNA: TGTGCCAGCAGCCCCGAAGGAATGCTTCCATATGGCTACACCTTC. The gene calls are TRBV5-5 and TRBJ1-2; D gene uncertain. Germline CDR1 and CDR2: SGHKS and YYEKEE (reference sequence). V lost 4 bases and J 5 bases, leaving 18 bases between the germline ends. This CDR3 spans 15 amino acids.

The gene calls are TRBV7-8 and TRBJ2-3; TRBD2 matches at 14 bases. The CDR3 is 17 residues long. Germline V gene lookup returns CDR1 SGHVS and CDR2 FQNEAQ. Trimming at V came to 5 bases and at J to 2 bases, leaving 6 bases not matched to a gene. The CDR3 loop is CASSARTSGRNTDTQYF. As DNA, the CDR3 is TGTGCCAGCAGCGCCCGGACTAGCGGGAGGAACACAGATACGCAGTATTTT.

The V and J genes are TRBV19 and TRBJ1-1; no clear D gene. Per the germline V gene, CDR1 is LNHDA and CDR2 is SQIVND (reference sequence). The ends were cut back, 3 bases at V and 6 bases at J, with 17 bases in the middle. The CDR3 extends over 15 amino acids. The CDR3, as DNA: TGTGCCAGTAGTATTGAGGGCAGCTTCGGGTCTGAAGCTTTCTTT. Protein sequence: CASSIEGSFGSEAFF.

This clone has a handful of counts. V gene TRBV7-9 combines with J gene TRBJ2-3, with TRBD1 matching over 9 bases. The germline V gene has CDR1 SEHNR and CDR2 FQNEAQ (reference sequence). This CDR3 comprises 16 residues. Germline trimming cut 5 bases from V and 0 bases from J; bases unmatched to any gene: 6. The CDR3 nucleotides read TGTGCCAGCAGCCGCCTTGGGACAGGGAGCACAGATACGCAGTATTTT. Translating it yields CASSRLGTGSTDTQYF.

The J gene is TRBJ1-5, the V gene TRBV5-1, with unresolved D. V lost 6 bases, J lost 7 bases, and 20 bases lay in between. CDR1 is SGHRS, CDR2 YFSETQ, per germline. CDR3 size: 15 residues. The CDR3 loop is CASNRKMVSGQPQHF. CDR3 nucleotides: TGCGCCAGCAATCGGAAGATGGTATCGGGCCAGCCCCAGCATTTT.

This clone was found once. This chain joins TRBV9 and TRBJ2-3; D gene unclear. Per the germline V gene, CDR1 is SGDLS and CDR2 is YYNGEE. V lost 3 bases, J lost 0 bases, and 11 bases lay in between. This CDR3 has 15 residues. The CDR3 coding sequence is TGTGCCAGCAGCGCCCTCGGCCCTAGCACAGATACGCAGTATTTT. It codes for CASSALGPSTDTQYF.

The chain has TRBV9 and TRBJ1-1, with 7 bases matching TRBD1. CDR3 size: 14 residues. Germline trimming cut 3 bases from V and 5 bases from J; bases unmatched to any gene: 7. CDR1 and CDR2 from the germline V gene are SGDLS and YYNGEE. Here the CDR3 reads CASSGQGVGTEAFF. CDR3 DNA sequence: TGTGCCAGCAGCGGGCAGGGGGTAGGAACTGAAGCTTTCTTT. The whole variable domain, filled in from reference TRBV9 and TRBJ1-1, reads DSGVTQTPKHLITATGQRVTLRCSPRSGDLSVYWYQQSLDQGLQFLIQYYNGEERAKGNILERFSAQQFPDLHSELNLSSLELGDSALYFCASSGQGVGTEAFFGQGTRLTVV.